These 5 T cell receptor beta chains originate from one sample sequenced in a study of blood T cell repertoires in COVID-19. Assay used: immunoSEQ multiplex PCR; TCRdb lists only in-frame clones, some missing. The sample has fewer than 95,000 clones, about 91% seen once. The specimen sequenced was peripheral blood. Receptor source: a man in his 60s with acute or convalescent COVID-19.

The chain links TRBV10-1 to TRBJ1-1; D is ambiguous. Germline-derived CDR1 and CDR2 are WNHNN and SYGVQD (reference sequence). Trimming left V 5 bases short and J 1 base short, with 8 bases between. This CDR3 is 13 amino acids long. CDR3: CASSPGGNTEAFF. The CDR3 DNA follows: TGCGCCAGCAGTCCCGGTGGGAACACTGAAGCTTTCTTT.

This chain's CDR3 is CASSFTGGYNEQFF. Here the CDR3 DNA reads TGTGCCAGCAGCTTTACAGGGGGCTACAATGAGCAGTTCTTC. The chain carries TRBV5-6 and TRBJ2-1; TRBD1 aligns across 8 bases. The CDR3 covers 14 residues. The germline CDR1 and CDR2 sequences are SGHDT and YYEEEE. The V and J ends lost 2 bases and 3 bases, in that order; junction bases with no gene match: 1.

This chain connects TRBV28 to TRBJ1-5, with 12 bases identical to TRBD1. The V gene's germline CDR1 is MDHEN and CDR2 SYDVKM. V gave up 3 bases and J gave up 6 bases; unmatched junction bases: 9. The CDR3 contains 17 residues. The CDR3 reads CASSLASGTGGVQPQHF. The CDR3, as DNA: TGTGCCAGCAGTTTGGCGTCCGGGACAGGGGGCGTTCAGCCCCAGCATTTT.

This rearrangement joins TRBV7-9 to TRBJ2-7; maybe TRBD1 (5 bases). Trimming took off 5 bases at V and 4 bases at J, with 12 bases between the two ends. Germline lookup yields CDR1 SEHNR and CDR2 FQNEAQ (reference sequence). The CDR3 length is 13 residues. The CDR3 reads CASSGNRSYEQYF. Written as DNA, the CDR3 is TGTGCCAGCAGCGGAAACAGGAGTTACGAGCAGTACTTC. The full variable domain, in which reference TRBV7-9 and TRBJ2-7 provide the parts outside the CDR3, is DTGVSQNPRHKITKRGQNVTFRCDPISEHNRLYWYRQTLGQGPEFLTYFQNEAQLEKSRLLSDRFSAERPKGSFSTLEIQRTEQGDSAMYLCASSGNRSYEQYFGPGTRLTVT.

This clone showed up just once. The rearrangement joins TRBV25-1 to TRBJ1-1; TRBD1 might be the D (5 bases). Trimming stripped 3 bases from V and 4 bases from J, with 15 bases between. From germline, CDR1 is MGHDK and CDR2 SYGVNS. This CDR3 contains 15 residues. CDR3 amino acids: CASSELGGRGTEAFF. As DNA, the CDR3 is TGTGCCAGCAGTGAGCTCGGGGGACGGGGCACTGAAGCTTTCTTT. The variable domain in full, with the rest retrieved from reference TRBV25-1 and TRBJ1-1, is EADIYQTPRYLVIGTGKKITLECSQTMGHDKMYWYQQDPGMELHLIHYSYGVNSTEKGDLSSESTVSRIRTEHFPLTLESARPSHTSQYLCASSELGGRGTEAFFGQGTRLTVV.